This is a list of T cell receptor beta chains from one sample in a study of graft-versus-host responses after intestinal transplantation. These receptors are not linked to any known antigen. Measured with immunoSEQ multiplex PCR; TCRdb has only the in-frame clones, and not every one. This table holds approximately 99,000 clones, 91% found once. The sequencing used unstimulated CD4+ T cells sorted from spleen or lymph node cells, collected before transplant. These receptors were taken from a human donor who was the organ donor for an intestinal transplant. CDR3s include the opening cysteine and the closing phenylalanine or tryptophan. Each record gives: V gene, CDR3 length, J gene, CDR3 protein.

TRBV7-9	10	TRBJ1-2	CASRGDGYTF
TRBV7-7	16	TRBJ1-4	CASSPGQGMPNEKLFF
TRBV7-2	13	TRBJ1-2	CASSLDSFYGYTF
TRBV7-9	14	TRBJ1-5	CASSFQGENQPQHF
TRBV7-9	19	TRBJ2-1	CASTPGGGFEVFSYNEQFF
TRBV7-9	16	TRBJ1-6	CASSPGFGGGGSPLHF
TRBV5-1	18	TRBJ2-2	CASSLPAGKGAYTGELFF
TRBV18	13	TRBJ1-6	CASSSGVESPLHF
TRBV27	15	TRBJ2-7	CASSLLAGVLYEQYF
TRBV18	17	TRBJ2-2	CASSATSGGLNTGELFF
TRBV4-2	18	TRBJ1-6	CASSRHKGGGQGQAPLHF
TRBV28	14	TRBJ2-4	CASSLGVAKNIQYF
TRBV18	14	TRBJ1-4	CASSLAGPGEKLFF
TRBV2	15	TRBJ2-3	CASSEGGGRTDTQYF
TRBV5-1	15	TRBJ1-2	CASSNGTGGWYGYTF
TRBV27	16	TRBJ2-1	CASGLIAGGLWNEQFF